One sample yielded the 14 T cell receptor beta chains listed below, sequenced in a study of blood T cell repertoires in COVID-19. Assay: immunoSEQ multiplex PCR; the TCRdb copy retains only in-frame clones and omits some. The table records about 56,000 clones, around 80% of them present only once. The specimen was peripheral blood. These receptors came from a woman aged 80 or older with acute or convalescent COVID-19.

The count of this clone is one. The chain carries TRBV2 and TRBJ2-1; 12 bases are shared with TRBD2. This CDR3 spans 14 amino acids. CDR1 and CDR2 from the germline V gene are SNHLY and FYNNEI. The J segment lost 8 bases and the V segment lost 8 bases, leaving 7 bases of the junction unmatched. CDR3 region: CASQLAGGPHEQFF. The CDR3 region has the DNA TGTGCCAGCCAACTAGCGGGGGGCCCCCATGAGCAGTTCTTC.

The rearrangement uses TRBV27 and TRBJ1-5, with a possible D match to TRBD1 (5 bases). The CDR3 runs to 16 residues. Germline V gene lookup returns CDR1 MNHEY and CDR2 SMNVEV (reference sequence). Trimming removed 5 bases from V and 3 bases from J, with 17 bases in between. CDR3 sequence reads: CASSPSRGGINQPQHF. In nucleotides, the CDR3 is TGTGCCAGCAGTCCCTCGCGGGGGGGAATCAATCAGCCCCAGCATTTT.

This clone has a handful of counts. V is TRBV5-3 and J is TRBJ1-1; tentatively, D is TRBD1 (5 bases). TRBV5-3 belongs to the ORF category, with a function that is uncertain. This CDR3 comprises 18 residues. The V and J ends lost 1 base and 7 bases respectively, with 26 bases between them. This CDR3 is CARSLLFFRERAVNEAFF. The CDR3 coding sequence is TGTGCCAGAAGCTTGCTGTTCTTCAGGGAAAGGGCGGTTAATGAAGCTTTCTTT.

This chain joins TRBV12-2 and TRBJ2-7; TRBD1 was called by the table and not checked on the DNA. TRBV12-2 counts as a pseudogene. There are 15 residues in the CDR3. CDR3 coding DNA: TGTGCAAGTCGCTTAGGTCCGGGACAGGCCTACGAGCAGTACTTC. Translated, it gives CASRLGPGQAYEQYF.

This chain uses TRBV11-3 with TRBJ1-1; a weak D match, TRBD1 (6 bases). The germline gives CDR1 SGHNT, CDR2 YENEEA. V was cut by 5 bases and J by 1 base, with 11 bases left in between. The length of the CDR3 is 14 residues. The DNA of the CDR3 is TGTGCCAGCAGCGACCGGACAGAGAACACTGAAGCTTTCTTT. Protein sequence: CASSDRTENTEAFF.

The chain uses TRBV5-1 and TRBJ2-3, with D maybe TRBD1 (6 bases). CDR1 SGHRS and CDR2 YFSETQ come from the germline V gene. The CDR3 covers 16 residues. V was cut by 0 bases and J by 3 bases, with 14 bases left in between. CDR3 protein: CASSLERGKGTDTQYF. CDR3 in DNA: TGCGCCAGCAGCTTGGAAAGGGGGAAAGGGACAGATACGCAGTATTTT.

J is TRBJ2-5 and V is TRBV6-5; D remains unclear. The germline V gene has CDR1 MNHEY and CDR2 SVGAGI. The CDR3 runs 13 residues. The V gene lost 5 bases and the J gene lost 0 bases, with 7 bases spanning the gap. This CDR3 is CASSLRYQETQYF. CDR3 nucleotide sequence: TGTGCCAGCAGTCTGCGGTACCAAGAGACCCAGTACTTC.

This clone was counted once. The chain links TRBV12-3 or TRBV12-4 to TRBJ2-1; the match to TRBD1 covers 8 bases. This CDR3 spans 13 amino acids. Trimming took 5 bases from V and 7 from J; bases not matched to a gene: 4. The CDR3 DNA sequence: TGTGCCAGCAGTGCCAGGGGGCTGAATGAGCAGTTCTTC. It codes for CASSARGLNEQFF.

The rearrangement joins TRBV19 to TRBJ2-1; D possibly corresponds to TRBD1 (6 bases). V lost 3 bases, J lost 3 bases, and 15 bases lay in between. The germline CDR1 and CDR2 sequences are LNHDA and SQIVND (reference sequence). This CDR3 comprises 16 residues. The DNA for the CDR3 is TGTGCCAGTAGTATTCCCGGCGACAGGAACTACAATGAGCAGTTCTTC. It encodes CASSIPGDRNYNEQFF.

This chain joins TRBV30 and TRBJ1-6, with 7 bases identical to TRBD1. Germline V gene lookup returns CDR1 GTSNPN and CDR2 SVGIG (reference sequence). The CDR3 contains 15 residues. Unmatched junction bases numbered 14, after V lost 5 bases and J lost 10 bases. The CDR3 region is CAWGVSTGRRSPLHF. Written as DNA, the CDR3 is TGTGCCTGGGGGGTCTCGACAGGGAGGCGGTCACCCCTCCACTTT.

The chain recombines TRBV5-6 with TRBJ2-5; D unclear. V lost 0 bases to trimming and J lost 3 bases, with 6 bases between them. Germline CDR1 reads SGHDT; CDR2 reads YYEEEE. The CDR3 consists of 13 residues. The CDR3 protein is CASSLEQKETQYF. The CDR3 DNA sequence: TGTGCCAGCAGCTTGGAACAGAAAGAGACCCAGTACTTC.

Here the CDR3 DNA reads TGCGCCAGCAGCTTGGCGGGGTCGCATCAGCCCCAGCATTTT. Translation: CASSLAGSHQPQHF. The chain is built from TRBV5-1 and TRBJ1-5; D is ambiguous. The germline gives CDR1 SGHRS, CDR2 YFSETQ. V was cut by 0 bases and J by 5 bases, with 9 bases left in between. CDR3 length equals 14 residues.

V is TRBV5-1 and J is TRBJ1-1; the D gene is possibly TRBD1 (6 bases). Deletions cut 0 bases from V and 0 bases from J, with 12 bases between. The CDR3 length is 16 residues. Germline values: CDR1 SGHRS, CDR2 YFSETQ. This CDR3 is CASSLGTVTMNTEAFF. The CDR3 nucleotides read TGCGCCAGCAGCTTGGGGACAGTCACTATGAACACTGAAGCTTTCTTT.

This chain links TRBV7-9 with TRBJ2-7; D is possibly TRBD1 (6 bases). CDR1 SEHNR and CDR2 FQNEAQ come from the germline V gene (reference sequence). The CDR3 is 14 amino acids. V lost 1 base, J lost 5 bases, and 12 bases lay in between. The CDR3: CASSLGQGSHEQYF. CDR3 DNA: TGTGCCAGCAGCTTAGGGCAGGGGAGTCACGAGCAGTACTTC.